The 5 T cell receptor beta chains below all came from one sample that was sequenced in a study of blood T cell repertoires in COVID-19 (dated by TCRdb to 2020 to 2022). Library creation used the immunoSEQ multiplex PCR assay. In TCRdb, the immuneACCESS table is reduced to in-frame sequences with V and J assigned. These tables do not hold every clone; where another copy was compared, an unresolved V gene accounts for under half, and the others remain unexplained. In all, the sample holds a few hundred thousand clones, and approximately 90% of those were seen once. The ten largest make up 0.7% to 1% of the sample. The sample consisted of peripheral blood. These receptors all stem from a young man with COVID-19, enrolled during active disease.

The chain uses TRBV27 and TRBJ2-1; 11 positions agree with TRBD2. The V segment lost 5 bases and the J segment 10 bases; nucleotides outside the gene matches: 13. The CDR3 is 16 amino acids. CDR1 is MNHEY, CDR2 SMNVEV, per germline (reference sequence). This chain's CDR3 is CASSLLGLAGGGEQFF. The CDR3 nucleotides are TGTGCCAGCAGTCTCTTGGGGCTAGCGGGAGGAGGGGAGCAGTTCTTC.

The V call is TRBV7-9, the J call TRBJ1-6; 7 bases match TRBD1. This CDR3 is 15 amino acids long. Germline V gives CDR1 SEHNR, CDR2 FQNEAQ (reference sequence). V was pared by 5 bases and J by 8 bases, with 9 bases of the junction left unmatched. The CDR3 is CASSPGQLVDSPLHF. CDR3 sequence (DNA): TGTGCCAGCAGCCCGGGACAGCTTGTGGATTCACCCCTCCACTTT.

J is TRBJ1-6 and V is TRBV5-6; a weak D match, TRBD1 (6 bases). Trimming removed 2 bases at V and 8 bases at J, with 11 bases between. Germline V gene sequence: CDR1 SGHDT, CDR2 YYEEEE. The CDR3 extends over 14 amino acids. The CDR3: CASSFRGIYSPLHF. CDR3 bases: TGTGCCAGCAGCTTCAGGGGAATTTATTCACCCCTCCACTTT. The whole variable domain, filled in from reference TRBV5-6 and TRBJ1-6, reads DAGVTQSPTHLIKTRGQQVTLRCSPKSGHDTVSWYQQALGQGPQFIFQYYEEEERQRGNFPDRFSGHQFPNYSSELNVNALLLGDSALYLCASSFRGIYSPLHFGNGTRLTVT.

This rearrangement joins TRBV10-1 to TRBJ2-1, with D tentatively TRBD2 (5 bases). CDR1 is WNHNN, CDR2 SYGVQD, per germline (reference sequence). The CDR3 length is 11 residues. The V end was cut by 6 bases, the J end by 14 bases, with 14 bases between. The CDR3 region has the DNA TGCGCCAGCAGAGACGAGGGAAGGGAGTTCTTC. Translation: CASRDEGREFF.

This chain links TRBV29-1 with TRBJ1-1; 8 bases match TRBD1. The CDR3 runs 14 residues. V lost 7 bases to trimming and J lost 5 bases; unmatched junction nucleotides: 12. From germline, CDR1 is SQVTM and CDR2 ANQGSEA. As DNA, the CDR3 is TGCAGCGCCCTCAATATACAGGGGGAAACTGAAGCTTTCTTT. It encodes CSALNIQGETEAFF.